The source of this T cell receptor beta chain is a study of CD8+CD57+ T cells in acquired aplastic anemia. Germline V lookup: CDR1 DFQATT, CDR2 SNEGSKA (reference sequence). The V gene lost 6 bases and the J gene lost 7 bases, with 15 bases spanning the gap. CDR3 length: 13 amino acids. According to the study, genomic DNA was the template for TCR beta VDJ and CDR3 profiling. TCRdb fed the reads into MiXCR, producing one record per CDR3 protein. Of some 120,000 distinct CDR3 sequences listed, 58% are singletons. The authors sequenced patients whose flow cytometry had shown CD8+CD57+ cell expansion. The V gene is TRBV20-1, the J gene TRBJ1-4; D possibly corresponds to TRBD1 (6 bases). The receptor was isolated from a human donor with aplastic anemia. Material: sorted CD4+, CD8+, or CD8+CD57+ T cells (not recorded which) from PBMCs. CDR3 sequence reads: CSAEQGGGEKLFF. The DNA for the CDR3 is TGCAGTGCGGAACAGGGCGGGGGTGAAAAACTGTTTTTT.